The clone carrying this T cell receptor beta chain was recorded at least ten times. The data stem from a study of patients and donors after allogeneic stem cell transplantation. The CDR3 totals 13 residues. In germline, CDR1 is MNHEY, CDR2 SVGEGT. The V and J ends lost 2 bases and 3 bases respectively, with 6 bases between them. Each CDR3 protein is one row after TCRdb ran MiXCR on the RT-PCR reads. The sample holds over 200,000 distinct CDR3 sequences; more than 35% are singletons and the top ten take 11%. Sequencing was done on a sample of blood, either unsorted or a sorted T cell fraction (not recorded which). This sequence joins TRBV6-2 or TRBV6-3 and TRBJ2-3; D uncertain. This sequence was found in a human donor who was either an allogeneic HSCT recipient or a stem cell or donor lymphocyte infusion donor (not recorded which). It is not recorded whose cells these are; they may come from a transplant donor. As DNA, the CDR3 is TGTGCCAGCAGTTACCGGTCGACAGATACGCAGTATTTT. Translated: CASSYRSTDTQYF.